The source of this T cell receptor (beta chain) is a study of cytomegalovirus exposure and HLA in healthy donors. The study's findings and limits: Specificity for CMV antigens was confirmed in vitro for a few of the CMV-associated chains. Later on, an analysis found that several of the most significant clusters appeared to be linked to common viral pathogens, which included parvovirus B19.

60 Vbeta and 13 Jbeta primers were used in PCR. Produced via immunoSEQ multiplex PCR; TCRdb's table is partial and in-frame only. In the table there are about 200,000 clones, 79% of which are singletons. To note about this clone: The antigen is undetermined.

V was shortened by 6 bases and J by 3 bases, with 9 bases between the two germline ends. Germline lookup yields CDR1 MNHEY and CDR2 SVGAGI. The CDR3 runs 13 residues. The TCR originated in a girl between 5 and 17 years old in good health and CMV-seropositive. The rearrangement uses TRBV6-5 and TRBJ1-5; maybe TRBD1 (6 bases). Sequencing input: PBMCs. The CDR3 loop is CASSWTANQPQHF. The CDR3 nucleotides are TGTGCCAGCAGCTGGACAGCCAATCAGCCCCAGCATTTT.